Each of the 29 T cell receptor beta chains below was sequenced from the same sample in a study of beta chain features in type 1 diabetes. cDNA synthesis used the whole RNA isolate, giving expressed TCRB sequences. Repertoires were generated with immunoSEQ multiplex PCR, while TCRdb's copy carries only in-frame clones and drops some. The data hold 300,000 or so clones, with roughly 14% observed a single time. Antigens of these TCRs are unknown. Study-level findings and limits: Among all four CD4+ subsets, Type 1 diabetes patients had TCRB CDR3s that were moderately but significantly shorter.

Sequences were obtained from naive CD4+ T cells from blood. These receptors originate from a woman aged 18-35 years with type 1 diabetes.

The CDR3 nucleotides are TGTGCCAGCAGCTTTCGACAGAACTCTGGGGCCAACGTCCTGACTTTC. This codes for CASSFRQNSGANVLTF. The chain recombines TRBV7-9 with TRBJ2-6; D is perhaps TRBD1 (5 bases). The CDR3 runs 16 residues. The germline CDR1 and CDR2 sequences are SEHNR and FQNEAQ (reference sequence). The V end lost 3 bases, the J end lost 0 bases, and 9 bases lay between the germline ends.

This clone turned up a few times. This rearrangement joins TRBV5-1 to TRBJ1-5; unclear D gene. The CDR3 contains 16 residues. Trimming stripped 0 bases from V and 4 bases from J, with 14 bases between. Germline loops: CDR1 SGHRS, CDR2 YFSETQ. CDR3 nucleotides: TGCGCCAGCAGCTTGGTACCGGGGTTGGCTAATCAGCCCCAGCATTTT. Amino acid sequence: CASSLVPGLANQPQHF.

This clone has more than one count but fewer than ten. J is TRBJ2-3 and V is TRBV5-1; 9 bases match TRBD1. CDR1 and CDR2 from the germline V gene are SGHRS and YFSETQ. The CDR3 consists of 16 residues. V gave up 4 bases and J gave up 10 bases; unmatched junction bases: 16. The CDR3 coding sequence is TGCGCCAGCAGCCTAGGGACAGGGATGGGATCCGTCGCGCAGTATTTT. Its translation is CASSLGTGMGSVAQYF.

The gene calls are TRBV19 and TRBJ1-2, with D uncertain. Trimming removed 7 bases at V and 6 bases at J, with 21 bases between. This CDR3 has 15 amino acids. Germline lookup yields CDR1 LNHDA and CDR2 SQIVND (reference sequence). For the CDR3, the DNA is TGTGCCAGTACCGCGGTTCCCCCGGTGGTTGATGGCTACACCTTC. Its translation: CASTAVPPVVDGYTF.

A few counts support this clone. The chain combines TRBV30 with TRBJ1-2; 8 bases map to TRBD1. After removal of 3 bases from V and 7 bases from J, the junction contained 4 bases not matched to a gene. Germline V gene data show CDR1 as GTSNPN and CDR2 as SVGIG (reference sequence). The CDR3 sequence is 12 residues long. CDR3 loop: CAWRGTGGGYTF. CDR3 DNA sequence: TGTGCCTGGAGAGGGACAGGAGGTGGCTACACCTTC.

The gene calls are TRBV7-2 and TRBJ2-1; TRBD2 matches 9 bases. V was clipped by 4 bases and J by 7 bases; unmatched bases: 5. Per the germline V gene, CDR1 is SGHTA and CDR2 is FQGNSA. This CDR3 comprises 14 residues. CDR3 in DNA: TGTGCCAGCAGCTCTAGCGGGATTAGAAATGAGCAGTTCTTC. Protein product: CASSSSGIRNEQFF.

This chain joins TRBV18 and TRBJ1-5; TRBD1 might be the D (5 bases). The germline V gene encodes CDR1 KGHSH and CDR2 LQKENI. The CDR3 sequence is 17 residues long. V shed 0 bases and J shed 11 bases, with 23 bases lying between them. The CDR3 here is CASSPPNSDSPTSSQHF. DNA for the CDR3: TGTGCCAGCTCACCACCCAACAGTGACAGCCCGACGTCGTCCCAGCATTTT.

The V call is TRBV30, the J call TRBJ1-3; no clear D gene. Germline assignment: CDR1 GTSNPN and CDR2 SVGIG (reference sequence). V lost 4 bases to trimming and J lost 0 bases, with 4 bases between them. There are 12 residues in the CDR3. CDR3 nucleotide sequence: TGTGCCTGGATCTCCTCTGGAAACACCATATATTTT. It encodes CAWISSGNTIYF.

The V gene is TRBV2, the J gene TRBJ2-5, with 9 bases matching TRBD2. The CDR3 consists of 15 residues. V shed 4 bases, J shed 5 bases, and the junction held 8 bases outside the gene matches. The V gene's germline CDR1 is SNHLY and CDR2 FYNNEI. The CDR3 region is CASSVQASGTETQYF. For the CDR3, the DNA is TGTGCCAGCAGTGTACAGGCTAGCGGGACGGAGACCCAGTACTTC.

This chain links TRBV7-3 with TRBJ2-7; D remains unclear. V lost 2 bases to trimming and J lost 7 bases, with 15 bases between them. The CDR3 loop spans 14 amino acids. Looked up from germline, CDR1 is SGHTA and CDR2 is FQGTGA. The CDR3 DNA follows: TGTGCCAGCAGCTTAGCGGCGCCGCCCGGGGAGCAGTACTTC. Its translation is CASSLAAPPGEQYF.

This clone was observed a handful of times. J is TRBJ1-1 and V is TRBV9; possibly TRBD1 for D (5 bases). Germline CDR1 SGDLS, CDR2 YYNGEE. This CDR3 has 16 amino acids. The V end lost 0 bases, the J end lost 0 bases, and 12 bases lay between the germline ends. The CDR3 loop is CASSVGGAGMNTEAFF. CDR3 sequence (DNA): TGTGCCAGCAGCGTAGGTGGGGCAGGGATGAACACTGAAGCTTTCTTT.

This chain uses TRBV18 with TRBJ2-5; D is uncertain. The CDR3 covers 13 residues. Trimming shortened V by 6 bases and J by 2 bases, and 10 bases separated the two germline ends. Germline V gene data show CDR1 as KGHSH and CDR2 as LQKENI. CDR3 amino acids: CASSQSRQETQYF. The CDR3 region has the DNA TGTGCCAGCTCCCAAAGTAGACAAGAGACCCAGTACTTC.

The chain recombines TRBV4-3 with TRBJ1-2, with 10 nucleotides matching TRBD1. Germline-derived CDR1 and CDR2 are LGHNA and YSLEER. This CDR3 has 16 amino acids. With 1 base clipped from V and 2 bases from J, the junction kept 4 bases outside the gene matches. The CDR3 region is CASSQAPGQGNYGYTF. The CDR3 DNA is TGCGCCAGCAGCCAAGCTCCGGGACAGGGGAACTATGGCTACACCTTC.

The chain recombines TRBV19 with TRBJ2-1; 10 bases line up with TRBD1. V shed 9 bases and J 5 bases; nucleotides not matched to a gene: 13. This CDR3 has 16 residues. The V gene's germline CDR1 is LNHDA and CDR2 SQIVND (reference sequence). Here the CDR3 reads CASTGGPGTGDNEQFF. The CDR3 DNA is TGTGCCAGCACAGGGGGACCCGGGACAGGGGACAATGAGCAGTTCTTC.

The CDR3 region has the DNA TGTGCCAGCAGTTGGACAGGGTGGGAGCAGTTCTTC. It yields the protein CASSWTGWEQFF. The rearrangement links TRBV6-1 to TRBJ2-1; 8 nucleotides align to TRBD1. V shed 5 bases, J shed 10 bases, and the junction held 4 bases outside the gene matches. This CDR3 comprises 12 residues. The germline V gene has CDR1 MNHNS and CDR2 SASEGT.

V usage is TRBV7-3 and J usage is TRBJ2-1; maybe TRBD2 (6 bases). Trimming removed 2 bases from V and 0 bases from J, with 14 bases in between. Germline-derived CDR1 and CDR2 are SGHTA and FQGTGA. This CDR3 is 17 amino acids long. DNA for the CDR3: TGTGCCAGCAGCTTATATCCGGGACTGGGCTCCTACAATGAGCAGTTCTTC. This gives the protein CASSLYPGLGSYNEQFF.

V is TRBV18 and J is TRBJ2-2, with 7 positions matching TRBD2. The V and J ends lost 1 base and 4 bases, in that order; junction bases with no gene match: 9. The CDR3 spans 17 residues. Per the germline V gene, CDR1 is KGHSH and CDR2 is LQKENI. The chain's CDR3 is CASSPQMAGEGTGELFF. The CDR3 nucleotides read TGTGCCAGCTCACCACAGATGGCGGGAGAGGGCACCGGGGAGCTGTTTTTT.

DNA of the CDR3: TGTGCCAGCAGCCCAGAGGGCAATCAGCCCCAGCATTTT. This sequence encodes CASSPEGNQPQHF. The chain carries TRBV7-9 and TRBJ1-5; D remains unclear. Trimming pared 5 bases from V and 2 bases from J, leaving 7 bases between. CDR1 and CDR2 from the germline V gene are SEHNR and FQNEAQ (reference sequence). The CDR3 is 13 amino acids.

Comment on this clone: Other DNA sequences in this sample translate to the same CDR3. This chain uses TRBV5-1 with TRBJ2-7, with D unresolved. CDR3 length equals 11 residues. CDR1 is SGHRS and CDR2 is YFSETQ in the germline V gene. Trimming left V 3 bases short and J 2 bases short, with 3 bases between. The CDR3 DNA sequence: TGCGCCAGCAGCTCTACCTACGAGCAGTACTTC. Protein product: CASSSTYEQYF.

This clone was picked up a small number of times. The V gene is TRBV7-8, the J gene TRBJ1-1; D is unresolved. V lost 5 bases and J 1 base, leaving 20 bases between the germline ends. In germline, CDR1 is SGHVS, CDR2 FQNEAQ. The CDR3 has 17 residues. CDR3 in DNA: TGTGCCAGCAGCCCTCCTCGTTGGGTACAGTCGAACACTGAAGCTTTCTTT. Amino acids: CASSPPRWVQSNTEAFF. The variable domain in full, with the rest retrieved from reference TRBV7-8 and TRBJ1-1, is GAGVSQSPRYKVAKRGQDVALRCDPISGHVSLFWYQQALGQGPEFLTYFQNEAQLDKSGLPSDRFFAERPEGSVSTLKIQRTQQEDSAVYLCASSPPRWVQSNTEAFFGQGTRLTVV.

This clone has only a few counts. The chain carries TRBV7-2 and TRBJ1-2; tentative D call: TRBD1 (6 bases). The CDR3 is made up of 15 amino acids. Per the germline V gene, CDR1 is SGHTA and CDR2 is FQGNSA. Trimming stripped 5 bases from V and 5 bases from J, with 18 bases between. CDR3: CASSPPGGYGYGYTF. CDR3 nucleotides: TGTGCCAGCAGCCCCCCGGGGGGCTACGGGTATGGCTACACCTTC. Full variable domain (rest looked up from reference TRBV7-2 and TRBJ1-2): GAGVSQSPSNKVTEKGKDVELRCDPISGHTALYWYRQSLGQGLEFLIYFQGNSAPDKSGLPSDRFSAERTGGSVSTLTIQRTQQEDSAVYLCASSPPGGYGYGYTFGSGTRLTVV.

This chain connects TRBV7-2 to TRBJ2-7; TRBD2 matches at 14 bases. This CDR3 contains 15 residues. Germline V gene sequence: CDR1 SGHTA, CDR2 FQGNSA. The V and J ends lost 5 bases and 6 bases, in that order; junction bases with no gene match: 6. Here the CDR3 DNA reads TGTGCCAGCAGCACAGGGACTAGCGGGAGCTTCGAGCAGTACTTC. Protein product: CASSTGTSGSFEQYF.

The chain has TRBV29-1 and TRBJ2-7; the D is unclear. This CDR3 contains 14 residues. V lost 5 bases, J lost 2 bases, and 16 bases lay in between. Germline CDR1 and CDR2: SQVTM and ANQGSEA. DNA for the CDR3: TGCAGCGTTATTAAGGTGGGCAGAACCTACGAGCAGTACTTC. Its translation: CSVIKVGRTYEQYF.

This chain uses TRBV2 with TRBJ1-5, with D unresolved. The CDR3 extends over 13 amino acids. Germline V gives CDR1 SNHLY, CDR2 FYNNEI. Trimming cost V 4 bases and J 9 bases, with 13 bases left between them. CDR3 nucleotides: TGTGCCAGCAGTGTGGGAGCGGGTTGGCCCCAGCATTTT. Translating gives CASSVGAGWPQHF. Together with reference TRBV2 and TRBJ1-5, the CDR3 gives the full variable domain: EPEVTQTPSHQVTQMGQEVILRCVPISNHLYFYWYRQILGQKVEFLVSFYNNEISEKSEIFDDQFSVERPDGSNFTLKIRSTKLEDSAMYFCASSVGAGWPQHFGDGTRLSIL.

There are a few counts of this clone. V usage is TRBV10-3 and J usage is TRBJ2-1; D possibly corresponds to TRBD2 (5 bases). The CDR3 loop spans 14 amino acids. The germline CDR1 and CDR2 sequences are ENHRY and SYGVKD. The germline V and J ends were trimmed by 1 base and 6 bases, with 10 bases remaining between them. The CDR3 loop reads CAISEFGVPNEQFF. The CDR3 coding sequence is TGTGCCATCAGTGAGTTCGGGGTCCCCAATGAGCAGTTCTTC.

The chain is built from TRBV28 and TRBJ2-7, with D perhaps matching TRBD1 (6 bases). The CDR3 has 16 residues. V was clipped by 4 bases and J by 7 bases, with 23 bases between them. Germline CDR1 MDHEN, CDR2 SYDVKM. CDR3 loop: CASSSLPDRRVLEQYF. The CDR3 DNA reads TGTGCCAGCAGTTCTCTGCCTGACAGGCGAGTACTTGAGCAGTACTTC. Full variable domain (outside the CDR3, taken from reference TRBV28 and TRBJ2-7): DVKVTQSSRYLVKRTGEKVFLECVQDMDHENMFWYRQDPGLGLRLIYFSYDVKMKEKGDIPEGYSVSREKKERFSLILESASTNQTSMYLCASSSLPDRRVLEQYFGPGTRLTVT.

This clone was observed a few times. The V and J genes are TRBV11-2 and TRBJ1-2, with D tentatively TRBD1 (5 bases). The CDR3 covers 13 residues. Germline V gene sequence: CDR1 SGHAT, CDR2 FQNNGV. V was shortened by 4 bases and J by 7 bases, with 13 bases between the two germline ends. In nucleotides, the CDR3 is TGTGCCAGCAGCTCCTCCCGGGGGGTTGGCTACACCTTC. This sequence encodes CASSSSRGVGYTF.

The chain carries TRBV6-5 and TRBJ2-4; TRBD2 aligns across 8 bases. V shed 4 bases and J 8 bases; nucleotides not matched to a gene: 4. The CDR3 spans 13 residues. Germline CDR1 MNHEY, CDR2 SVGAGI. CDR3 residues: CASSSGGGYIQYF. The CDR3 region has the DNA TGTGCCAGCAGTTCCGGGGGGGGATACATTCAGTACTTC.

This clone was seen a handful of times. The DNA of the CDR3 is TGTGCCAGCAGTCACAAGGGGAATCAGCCCCAGCATTTT. Amino acid sequence: CASSHKGNQPQHF. The chain employs TRBV28 and TRBJ1-5; D is perhaps TRBD1 (5 bases). This CDR3 region has 13 residues. Trimming removed 5 bases from V and 4 bases from J, with 9 bases in between. The germline gives CDR1 MDHEN, CDR2 SYDVKM.